This T cell receptor (beta chain) was identified during a study of cytomegalovirus exposure and HLA in healthy donors. CDR3 length: 16 amino acids. Trimming stripped 3 bases from V and 0 bases from J, with 15 bases between. CDR1 and CDR2 from the germline V gene are SGDLS and YYNGEE. The PCR contained 60 Vbeta and 13 Jbeta primers. Assay used: immunoSEQ multiplex PCR; TCRdb lists only in-frame clones, some missing. The profile shows more than 150,000 clones, over 70% of them singletons. The source of this sequence is a man aged 45-65 years in good health and CMV-seronegative. Source material: PBMCs. This sequence joins TRBV9 and TRBJ1-2; possible D gene TRBD1, 6 bases. CDR3 sequence (DNA): TGTGCCAGCAGCGAAATTCACAGGGAAACTAACTATGGCTACACCTTC. This gives the protein CASSEIHRETNYGYTF.